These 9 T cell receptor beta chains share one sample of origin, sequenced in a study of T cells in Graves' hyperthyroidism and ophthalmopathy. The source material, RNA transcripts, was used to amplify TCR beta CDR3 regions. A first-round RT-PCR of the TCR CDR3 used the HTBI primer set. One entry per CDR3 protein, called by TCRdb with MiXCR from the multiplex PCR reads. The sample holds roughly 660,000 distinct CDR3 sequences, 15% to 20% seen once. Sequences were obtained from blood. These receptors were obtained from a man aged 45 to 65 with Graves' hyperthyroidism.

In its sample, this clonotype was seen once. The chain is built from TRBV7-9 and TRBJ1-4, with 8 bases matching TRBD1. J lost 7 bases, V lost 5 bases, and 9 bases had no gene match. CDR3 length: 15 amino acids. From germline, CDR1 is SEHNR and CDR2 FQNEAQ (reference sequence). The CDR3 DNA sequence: TGTGCCAGCAGCCAGATCAGGGGGCGACCTGAAAAACTGTTTTTT. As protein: CASSQIRGRPEKLFF.

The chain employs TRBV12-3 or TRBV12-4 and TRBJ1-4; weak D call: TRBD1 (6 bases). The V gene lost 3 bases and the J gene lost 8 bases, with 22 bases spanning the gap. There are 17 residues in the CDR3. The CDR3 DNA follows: TGTGCCAGCAGTTTTATTTGTGTTAGACAGGTGGGGGAAAAACTGTTTTTT. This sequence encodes CASSFICVRQVGEKLFF.

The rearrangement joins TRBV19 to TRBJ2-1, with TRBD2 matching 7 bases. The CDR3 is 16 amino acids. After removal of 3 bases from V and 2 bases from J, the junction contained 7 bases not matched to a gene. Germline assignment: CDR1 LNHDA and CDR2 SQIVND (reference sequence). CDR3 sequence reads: CASSMQASGPYNEQFF. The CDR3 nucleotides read TGTGCCAGTAGTATGCAGGCTAGCGGTCCCTACAATGAGCAGTTCTTC.

The CDR3 coding sequence is TGTGCCAGCTCACCGGGAATAGGATACACCGGGGAGCTGTTTTTT. Amino acids: CASSPGIGYTGELFF. The V gene is TRBV18, the J gene TRBJ2-2; D unclear. V was trimmed by 3 bases and J by 3 bases, leaving 11 bases between them. The CDR3 is made up of 15 amino acids. Germline V gene sequence: CDR1 KGHSH, CDR2 LQKENI.

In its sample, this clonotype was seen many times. CDR3 coding DNA: TGCAGTGCTAGGGAATCCTACGAGCAGTACTTC. It encodes CSARESYEQYF. The chain combines TRBV20-1 with TRBJ2-7, with D uncertain. Deletions cut 3 bases from V and 1 base from J, with 4 bases between. The CDR3 runs 11 residues. Germline-derived CDR1 and CDR2 are DFQATT and SNEGSKA (reference sequence).

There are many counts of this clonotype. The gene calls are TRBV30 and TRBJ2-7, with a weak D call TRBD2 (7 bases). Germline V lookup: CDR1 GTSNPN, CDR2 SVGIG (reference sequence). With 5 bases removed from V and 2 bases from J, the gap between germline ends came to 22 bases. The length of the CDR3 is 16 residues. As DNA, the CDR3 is TGTGCCTGGGCCCCGGTGGGGGCTAGCGGCGCCTACGAGCAGTACTTC. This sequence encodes CAWAPVGASGAYEQYF.

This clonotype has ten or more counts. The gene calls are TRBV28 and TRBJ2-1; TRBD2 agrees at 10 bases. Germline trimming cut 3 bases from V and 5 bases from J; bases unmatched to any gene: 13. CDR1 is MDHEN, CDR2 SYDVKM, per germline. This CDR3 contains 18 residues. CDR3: CASSFARYGLAEDNEQFF. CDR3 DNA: TGTGCCAGCAGTTTTGCCCGGTACGGACTAGCGGAGGACAATGAGCAGTTCTTC.

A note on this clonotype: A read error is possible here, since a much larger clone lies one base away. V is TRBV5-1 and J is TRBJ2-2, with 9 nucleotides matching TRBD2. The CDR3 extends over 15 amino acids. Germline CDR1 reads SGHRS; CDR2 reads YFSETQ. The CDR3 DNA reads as TGCGCCAGCAGCCTCCCTAGCGGGAACACCGGGGAGATGTTTTTT. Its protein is CASSLPSGNTGEMFF. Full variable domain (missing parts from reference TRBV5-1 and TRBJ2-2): KAGVTQTPRYLIKTRGQQVTLSCSPISGHRSVSWYQQTPGQGLQFLFEYFSETQRNKGNFPGRFSGRQFSNSRSEMNVSTLELGDSALYLCASSLPSGNTGEMFFGEGSRLTVL.

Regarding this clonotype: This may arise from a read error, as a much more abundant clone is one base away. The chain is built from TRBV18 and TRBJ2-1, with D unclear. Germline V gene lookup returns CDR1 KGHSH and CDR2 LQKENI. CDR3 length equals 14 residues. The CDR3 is CACSLRGPSNEQFF. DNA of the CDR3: TGTGCCTGCTCACTACGAGGACCGTCCAATGAGCAGTTCTTC. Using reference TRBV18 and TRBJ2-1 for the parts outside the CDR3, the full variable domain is NAGVMQNPRHLVRRRGQEARLRCSPMKGHSHVYWYRQLPEEGLKFMVYLQKENIIDESGMPKERFSAEFPKEGPSILRIQQVVRGDSAAYFCACSLRGPSNEQFFGPGTRLTVL.